The 30 T cell receptor beta chains given below trace back to one sample, sequenced in a study of blood T cell repertoires in COVID-19. Libraries were prepared by immunoSEQ multiplex PCR; TCRdb keeps only in-frame clonotypes and omits some of them. The table includes about 69,000 clones, 79% detected once. The sequenced sample consisted of peripheral blood. The receptors here all came from a human donor in a cohort sampled during active COVID-19.

This chain joins TRBV25-1 and TRBJ2-7; TRBD2 might be the D (5 bases). Between the trimmed V and J ends, which lost 7 bases and 2 bases, there was a span of 12 bases. CDR1 is MGHDK, CDR2 SYGVNS, per germline. The CDR3 covers 13 residues. In nucleotides, the CDR3 is TGTGCCAGCACCCAATTGGGAGCCTACGAGCAGTACTTC. The encoded protein is CASTQLGAYEQYF.

At least ten counts were recorded for this clone. The chain links TRBV18 to TRBJ2-1, with D perhaps TRBD1 (6 bases). Germline loops: CDR1 KGHSH, CDR2 LQKENI. V was pared by 6 bases and J by 7 bases, with 13 bases between. The CDR3 runs 13 residues. The CDR3 bases are TGTGCCAGCTCCCAGGGGTACGGGAATGAGCAGTTCTTC. As protein: CASSQGYGNEQFF.

This clone appeared a few times. The chain carries TRBV5-1 and TRBJ2-2; no reliable D call. The V end lost 0 bases, the J end lost 3 bases, and 9 bases lay between the germline ends. CDR3 length: 15 residues. Germline V CDR1 and CDR2: SGHRS, YFSETQ. The CDR3 loop is CASSLGASDTGELFF. CDR3 bases: TGCGCCAGCAGCTTGGGGGCCTCCGACACCGGGGAGCTGTTTTTT.

The V gene is TRBV30, the J gene TRBJ1-6, with 7 bases matching TRBD1. The germline gives CDR1 GTSNPN, CDR2 SVGIG (reference sequence). The CDR3 consists of 15 residues. V shed 1 base, J shed 6 bases, and the junction held 6 bases outside the gene matches. The CDR3 sequence: CAWSALTGSNSPLHF. The CDR3 bases are TGTGCCTGGAGTGCACTGACAGGGTCTAATTCACCCCTCCACTTT.

The CDR3 here is CAWSPPGLAYEQYF. The CDR3 region has the DNA TGTGCCTGGAGTCCTCCGGGACTAGCCTACGAGCAGTACTTC. The V and J genes are TRBV30 and TRBJ2-7; 8 bases line up with TRBD2. Losses at the gene ends were 2 bases for V and 2 bases for J; bases not matched to a gene: 5. Germline CDR1 is GTSNPN and CDR2 is SVGIG (reference sequence). This CDR3 region has 14 residues.

The genes are TRBV13 and TRBJ1-1, with 7 nucleotides matching TRBD1. The CDR3 loop spans 14 amino acids. Germline CDR1 is PRHDT and CDR2 is FYEKMQ (reference sequence). The ends lost 2 bases at V and 10 bases at J; junction bases unmatched: 10. CDR3 in DNA: TGTGCCAGCAGCTTACTTGGGACAGCATCTTTAGCTTTCTTT. It yields the protein CASSLLGTASLAFF.

The chain uses TRBV28 and TRBJ2-1; 7 bases are shared with TRBD1. Germline loops: CDR1 MDHEN, CDR2 SYDVKM. The J segment lost 7 bases and the V segment lost 8 bases, leaving 8 bases of the junction unmatched. The CDR3 covers 13 residues. The CDR3 here is CASVRGTVNEQFF. The CDR3 coding sequence is TGTGCCAGCGTCAGGGGGACCGTAAATGAGCAGTTCTTC.

The rearrangement joins TRBV7-9 to TRBJ1-1; D gene uncertain. The length of the CDR3 is 14 residues. Germline-derived CDR1 and CDR2 are SEHNR and FQNEAQ (reference sequence). With 2 bases removed from V and 1 base from J, the gap between germline ends came to 8 bases. CDR3 sequence (DNA): TGTGCCAGCAGCTTACTTCAGTCGAACACTGAAGCTTTCTTT. It yields the protein CASSLLQSNTEAFF.

The V gene is TRBV28, the J gene TRBJ1-1, with 7 positions matching TRBD1. V was clipped by 4 bases and J by 0 bases; unmatched bases: 8. Germline lookup yields CDR1 MDHEN and CDR2 SYDVKM. The CDR3 has 16 amino acids. This chain's CDR3 is CASSSPGTALNTEAFF. CDR3 DNA: TGTGCCAGCAGTTCCCCCGGGACAGCACTGAACACTGAAGCTTTCTTT.

The J gene is TRBJ2-3, the V gene TRBV24-1; 11 positions match TRBD2. The CDR3 is 16 residues long. Trimming removed 3 bases from V and 4 bases from J; junction bases left unmatched: 5. Germline-derived CDR1 and CDR2 are KGHDR and SFDVKD. The CDR3 sequence: CATSDPTSGVADTQYF. In DNA form, the CDR3 reads TGTGCCACCAGTGATCCGACTAGCGGGGTGGCAGATACGCAGTATTTT.

The chain joins TRBV28 to TRBJ2-7, with 8 bases matching TRBD1. The trim removed 5 bases at V and 3 bases at J, leaving 6 bases unmatched. Germline V gives CDR1 MDHEN, CDR2 SYDVKM. This CDR3 contains 14 residues. The CDR3 region has the DNA TGTGCCAGCAGTAGCACAGGGGGAAACTACGAGCAGTACTTC. It is translated as CASSSTGGNYEQYF.

CDR3 DNA: TGTGCCAGCAGCTCCCAAGGTGGGGGCGGGAACTATGGCTACACCTTC. It specifies CASSSQGGGGNYGYTF. The J gene is TRBJ1-2, the V gene TRBV7-9, with a weak D call TRBD1 (6 bases). Germline loops: CDR1 SEHNR, CDR2 FQNEAQ (reference sequence). The CDR3 is made up of 16 amino acids. Trimming pared 4 bases from V and 2 bases from J, leaving 17 bases between.

This clone was detected a few times. This rearrangement joins TRBV6-2 or TRBV6-3 to TRBJ2-7; 9 positions agree with TRBD1. The CDR3 consists of 15 residues. The V and J ends lost 0 bases and 5 bases, in that order; junction bases with no gene match: 5. The germline V gene has CDR1 MNHEY and CDR2 SVGEGT. The CDR3 nucleotides are TGTGCCAGCAGTTACTCGGGACAGGGTCGGAACGAGCAGTACTTC. Its protein product is CASSYSGQGRNEQYF.

V and J are TRBV2 and TRBJ2-1, with 8 bases that match TRBD1. Trimming at V came to 6 bases and at J to 0 bases, leaving 7 bases not matched to a gene. The CDR3 contains 16 residues. CDR1 is SNHLY and CDR2 is FYNNEI in the germline V gene. The CDR3 sequence: CASRAGGHPSYNEQFF. DNA for the CDR3: TGTGCCAGCAGGGCAGGGGGCCATCCCTCCTACAATGAGCAGTTCTTC.

The chain carries TRBV5-4 and TRBJ2-5; 9 bases are a match to TRBD1. The length of the CDR3 is 14 residues. The V gene end was trimmed by 2 bases and the J gene end by 3 bases; junction bases not matched to a gene: 2. Germline CDR1 reads SGHNT; CDR2 reads YYREEE (reference sequence). DNA for the CDR3: TGTGCCAGCAGCTTCGGACAGGGGAAAGAGACCCAGTACTTC. This translates into CASSFGQGKETQYF.

The chain couples TRBV15 to TRBJ1-5, with D unresolved. Trimming shortened V by 1 base and J by 4 bases, and 29 bases separated the two germline ends. The V gene's germline CDR1 is LNHNV and CDR2 YYDKDF (reference sequence). CDR3 size: 21 residues. CDR3 amino acids: CATSRVYWAENSDTRNQPQHF. CDR3 coding DNA: TGTGCCACCAGCAGAGTTTATTGGGCAGAAAATTCAGATACTAGGAATCAGCCCCAGCATTTT.

This clone has a handful of counts. The chain carries TRBV5-4 and TRBJ2-7; 11 positions agree with TRBD2. CDR1 SGHNT and CDR2 YYREEE come from the germline V gene (reference sequence). With V trimmed by 8 bases and J by 4 bases, 11 bases remained unmatched. The CDR3 extends over 15 amino acids. In DNA form, the CDR3 reads TGTGCCAGTTCTGCTAGCGGGAGGAGAGATTACGAGCAGTACTTC. Its protein is CASSASGRRDYEQYF.

The count of this clone is one. The rearrangement joins TRBV18 to TRBJ1-3; no firm D call. CDR1 is KGHSH, CDR2 LQKENI, per germline. The CDR3 is 15 amino acids. V was shortened by 1 base and J by 0 bases, with 7 bases between the two germline ends. Here the CDR3 reads CASSPQTRSGNTIYF. The DNA of the CDR3 is TGTGCCAGCTCACCACAGACTCGCTCTGGAAACACCATATATTTT.

The rearrangement links TRBV27 to TRBJ2-2; 8 nucleotides line up with TRBD2. This CDR3 contains 17 residues. Trimming at V came to 1 base and at J to 5 bases, leaving 9 bases not matched to a gene. From germline, CDR1 is MNHEY and CDR2 SMNVEV (reference sequence). The CDR3 DNA reads TGTGCCAGCAGTTTATACGCCCCGGGACTAGTTACCGGGGAGCTGTTTTTT. Translated, it gives CASSLYAPGLVTGELFF.

As regards this clone: Other DNA sequences of this sample code for an identical CDR3. The chain is built from TRBV12-3 or TRBV12-4 and TRBJ1-5; D ambiguous. The CDR3 length is 13 residues. Trimming took 4 bases from V and 1 from J, leaving 5 bases between them. The CDR3 is CASSSGSNQPQHF. CDR3 in DNA: TGTGCCAGCAGTTCCGGGAGCAATCAGCCCCAGCATTTT.

V is TRBV24-1 and J is TRBJ2-7; tentative D call: TRBD2 (6 bases). Germline loops: CDR1 KGHDR, CDR2 SFDVKD. This CDR3 contains 13 residues. V was shortened by 5 bases and J by 6 bases, with 13 bases between the two germline ends. DNA of the CDR3: TGTGCCACCAGTGTGCGGGACGAGGGCGAGCAGTACTTC. Amino acid sequence: CATSVRDEGEQYF.

The rearrangement uses TRBV4-1 and TRBJ2-7; 13 nucleotides align to TRBD2. This CDR3 has 15 residues. Unmatched junction bases numbered 4, after V lost 4 bases and J lost 4 bases. Germline V lookup: CDR1 MGHRA, CDR2 YSYEKL. CDR3 protein: CASSLGLAGRYEQYF. The CDR3 DNA is TGCGCCAGCAGCCTGGGACTAGCGGGGCGATACGAGCAGTACTTC.

This sequence joins TRBV24-1 and TRBJ2-2; D is unresolved. CDR3 length: 14 residues. Germline assignment: CDR1 KGHDR and CDR2 SFDVKD. V lost 5 bases to trimming and J lost 6 bases, with 12 bases between them. The DNA of the CDR3 is TGTGCCACCAGTGGGGCCCTTTGGCCCGGGGAGCTGTTTTTT. Encoded protein: CATSGALWPGELFF.

This chain links TRBV5-1 with TRBJ2-3; the D gene is possibly TRBD2 (6 bases). The CDR3 is 14 amino acids. The V gene lost 4 bases and the J gene lost 4 bases, with 13 bases spanning the gap. Germline CDR1 is SGHRS and CDR2 is YFSETQ. CDR3 region: CASSPLGGADTQYF. In DNA, the CDR3 is TGCGCCAGCAGCCCCCTCGGCGGGGCAGATACGCAGTATTTT. The full variable domain, with the rest looked up from reference TRBV5-1 and TRBJ2-3, is KAGVTQTPRYLIKTRGQQVTLSCSPISGHRSVSWYQQTPGQGLQFLFEYFSETQRNKGNFPGRFSGRQFSNSRSEMNVSTLELGDSALYLCASSPLGGADTQYFGPGTRLTVL.

The chain combines TRBV9 with TRBJ2-1, with 11 bases aligning to TRBD2. CDR1 SGDLS and CDR2 YYNGEE come from the germline V gene. There are 15 residues in the CDR3. Trimming at V came to 0 bases and at J to 7 bases, leaving 3 bases not matched to a gene. The CDR3 DNA follows: TGTGCCAGCAGCGTAGTAGCGGGGGGGCGGAATGAGCAGTTCTTC. This codes for CASSVVAGGRNEQFF.

The J gene is TRBJ2-2, the V gene TRBV10-3, with unresolved D. The CDR3 totals 17 residues. Per the germline V gene, CDR1 is ENHRY and CDR2 is SYGVKD. Trimming took 0 bases from V and 7 from J, leaving 18 bases between them. CDR3 in amino acids: CAISESRGPEQSGELFF. CDR3 coding DNA: TGTGCCATCAGTGAGTCTAGAGGTCCAGAGCAGAGCGGGGAGCTGTTTTTT.

The rearrangement links TRBV5-6 to TRBJ1-3; possible D gene TRBD1, 6 bases. In germline, CDR1 is SGHDT, CDR2 YYEEEE. V lost 2 bases and J lost 1, with 13 bases in between. The CDR3 has 16 residues. The DNA for the CDR3 is TGTGCCAGCAGCTTTAGGGAAGGGGGATCTGGAAACACCATATATTTT. Residues: CASSFREGGSGNTIYF.

This clone was seen a handful of times. V gene TRBV15 combines with J gene TRBJ1-5, with D perhaps TRBD1 (6 bases). V gave up 4 bases and J gave up 6 bases, with 16 bases separating them. The CDR3 length is 15 residues. Germline V gene data show CDR1 as LNHNV and CDR2 as YYDKDF (reference sequence). The CDR3 is CATSTNRDDSQPQHF. In DNA form, the CDR3 reads TGTGCCACCAGCACGAACAGGGACGATAGTCAGCCCCAGCATTTT.

The J gene is TRBJ2-5, the V gene TRBV5-6, with D maybe TRBD2 (5 bases). The V gene's germline CDR1 is SGHDT and CDR2 YYEEEE. V gave up 2 bases and J gave up 7 bases, with 15 bases separating them. The CDR3 is 14 residues long. DNA for the CDR3: TGTGCCAGCAGCTTCGATACCGGGGTCATGACCCAGTACTTC. Translated, it gives CASSFDTGVMTQYF.

The chain links TRBV5-6 to TRBJ2-7; 7 positions agree with TRBD1. The CDR3 contains 14 residues. V gave up 1 base and J gave up 5 bases; unmatched junction bases: 6. CDR1 SGHDT and CDR2 YYEEEE come from the germline V gene. This CDR3 is CASSLPTGVDEQYF. CDR3 nucleotide sequence: TGTGCCAGCAGCTTGCCCACAGGGGTGGACGAGCAGTACTTC.